Following are 32 T cell receptor beta chains from one sample sequenced in a study of T cells after yellow fever vaccination. TCRdb processed the 5' RACE reads anew with MiXCR; each CDR3 protein has one entry. Of under 150,000 distinct CDR3 sequences listed, 7.7% were seen once; the top ten hold less than 0.85%. Source: CD4+ T cells sorted from PBMCs, taken 5 days after the yellow fever booster vaccination. Source of these receptors: a man aged 25-45 years who received the YFV17D yellow fever vaccine.

The chain couples TRBV30 to TRBJ2-5; D is unclear. The germline gives CDR1 GTSNPN, CDR2 SVGIG (reference sequence). Between the trimmed V and J ends, which lost 2 bases and 5 bases, there was a span of 15 bases. CDR3 size: 14 residues. The CDR3 sequence: CAWSPTVRMETQYF. The CDR3 DNA is TGTGCCTGGAGTCCTACGGTGAGAATGGAGACCCAGTACTTC.

This clonotype was recorded at least ten times. This chain links TRBV20-1 with TRBJ2-1, with D unresolved. The V gene's germline CDR1 is DFQATT and CDR2 SNEGSKA (reference sequence). Trimming took off 2 bases at V and 4 bases at J, with 6 bases between the two ends. This CDR3 contains 12 residues. DNA for the CDR3: TGCAGTGCTAGATTTGGTTACAATGAGCAGTTCTTC. Amino acids: CSARFGYNEQFF.

This clonotype was counted ten times or more. The chain links TRBV27 to TRBJ2-1, with 11 bases matching TRBD2. This CDR3 is 15 amino acids long. V was clipped by 8 bases and J by 7 bases; unmatched bases: 10. From germline, CDR1 is MNHEY and CDR2 SMNVEV (reference sequence). Written as DNA, the CDR3 is TGTGCCAGCCAAAGGGGGCTAGCGGGAGGTAATGAGCAGTTCTTC. Residues: CASQRGLAGGNEQFF.

This clonotype was detected ten times or more. The chain is built from TRBV20-1 and TRBJ2-1, with D perhaps TRBD2 (6 bases). The germline V gene encodes CDR1 DFQATT and CDR2 SNEGSKA (reference sequence). The ends were cut back, 5 bases at V and 10 bases at J, with 21 bases in the middle. The CDR3 totals 14 residues. The CDR3 DNA follows: TGCAGTGCTGGACGGGGGATAAGGTCGTCGGAGCAGTTCTTC. Translated, it gives CSAGRGIRSSEQFF.

This clonotype was observed many times. The chain uses TRBV20-1 and TRBJ2-1, with 8 bases lining up with TRBD2. The CDR3 is made up of 14 amino acids. Per the germline V gene, CDR1 is DFQATT and CDR2 is SNEGSKA (reference sequence). Germline trimming cut 3 bases from V and 5 bases from J; bases unmatched to any gene: 6. CDR3 nucleotides: TGCAGTGCTAGGGTTAGCGGGAACCACAATGAGCAGTTCTTC. This encodes CSARVSGNHNEQFF.

This clonotype was counted ten times or more. The chain has TRBV20-1 and TRBJ2-7; 7 bases agree with TRBD1. The CDR3 consists of 14 residues. Unmatched junction bases numbered 14, after V lost 7 bases and J lost 5 bases. The germline V gene has CDR1 DFQATT and CDR2 SNEGSKA (reference sequence). The CDR3 protein is CSGPPGEGANEQYF. The CDR3 DNA is TGCAGTGGCCCACCGGGCGAGGGGGCAAACGAGCAGTACTTC.

This clonotype was observed many times. The chain is built from TRBV6-6 and TRBJ2-5, with D possibly TRBD2 on 5 matching bases. V was cut by 8 bases and J by 5 bases, with 12 bases left in between. The CDR3 contains 12 residues. Germline values: CDR1 MNHNY, CDR2 SVGAGI (reference sequence). The DNA of the CDR3 is TGTGCCAGCGAGGGCTTTTCTGAGACCCAGTACTTC. Translated, it gives CASEGFSETQYF.

This clonotype has a count of ten or more. V and J are TRBV29-1 and TRBJ2-7; 10 bases are shared with TRBD2. CDR3 size: 13 residues. V gave up 8 bases and J gave up 7 bases; unmatched junction bases: 11. Germline V gives CDR1 SQVTM, CDR2 ANQGSEA. For the CDR3, the DNA is TGCAGCACTAGGGCTAGCGGGAGTGATGAGCAGTACTTC. Amino acid sequence: CSTRASGSDEQYF.

This clonotype appeared many times. The V call is TRBV3-1, the J call TRBJ2-3, with 8 nucleotides matching TRBD1. The CDR3 contains 13 residues. V lost 8 bases, J lost 4 bases, and 5 bases stayed unmatched. Germline CDR1 reads LGHDT; CDR2 reads YNNKEL (reference sequence). CDR3 sequence (DNA): TGTGCCAGCTCGGACAGGGAGGCAGATACGCAGTATTTT. It codes for CASSDREADTQYF.

This clonotype was observed at least ten times. V gene TRBV18 combines with J gene TRBJ2-7; D call uncertain. This CDR3 has 14 residues. The V and J ends lost 6 bases and 0 bases respectively, with 12 bases between them. CDR1 and CDR2 (germline): KGHSH, LQKENI. Here the CDR3 reads CASSPRQASYEQYF. The CDR3, as DNA: TGTGCCAGCTCGCCTCGACAAGCCTCCTACGAGCAGTACTTC.

This clonotype was seen repeatedly, ten times or more. This chain uses TRBV5-1 with TRBJ1-6; unclear D gene. This CDR3 contains 13 residues. Trimming took 2 bases from V and 3 from J, leaving 3 bases between them. The germline V gene has CDR1 SGHRS and CDR2 YFSETQ. The CDR3 loop is CASSFDYNSPLHF. The CDR3 DNA follows: TGCGCCAGCAGCTTCGACTATAATTCACCCCTCCACTTT.

The sample holds many counts of this clonotype. The J gene is TRBJ1-4, the V gene TRBV20-1; 8 positions agree with TRBD1. CDR1 is DFQATT, CDR2 SNEGSKA, per germline (reference sequence). The V and J ends lost 6 bases and 6 bases, in that order; junction bases with no gene match: 6. This CDR3 comprises 13 residues. The CDR3 reads CSASQGADEKLFF. The CDR3 nucleotides are TGCAGTGCCAGTCAGGGGGCTGATGAAAAACTGTTTTTT.

The sample holds many counts of this clonotype. The CDR3 DNA sequence: TGCGCCAGCAGCGCAGGGCAATTCTATGGCTACACCTTC. Translated, it gives CASSAGQFYGYTF. This chain links TRBV5-1 with TRBJ1-2; D possibly corresponds to TRBD1 (5 bases). This CDR3 spans 13 amino acids. V dropped 4 bases and J dropped 4 bases, with 11 bases sitting between them. Germline V lookup: CDR1 SGHRS, CDR2 YFSETQ.

Ten or more counts support this clonotype. The J gene is TRBJ2-3, the V gene TRBV12-3 or TRBV12-4; no firm D call. The V end was cut by 2 bases, the J end by 6 bases, with 12 bases between. The length of the CDR3 is 14 residues. DNA of the CDR3: TGTGCCAGCAGTTTAATGATGGTAGGGGATACGCAGTATTTT. Amino acid sequence: CASSLMMVGDTQYF.

This clonotype was observed many times. The chain couples TRBV20-1 to TRBJ1-5; 8 positions agree with TRBD1. V dropped 6 bases and J dropped 5; count of bases not matched to a gene: 6. This CDR3 spans 13 amino acids. Germline V CDR1 and CDR2: DFQATT, SNEGSKA (reference sequence). The CDR3 spells CSALDRAYQPQHF. CDR3 coding DNA: TGCAGTGCCCTGGACAGGGCCTATCAGCCCCAGCATTTT.

This clonotype occurred many times. The CDR3 coding sequence is TGTGCCACCAGCAGAGACTGGAGCACAGATACGCAGTATTTT. As protein: CATSRDWSTDTQYF. The chain carries TRBV15 and TRBJ2-3; no reliable D call. From germline, CDR1 is LNHNV and CDR2 YYDKDF (reference sequence). The CDR3 spans 14 residues. V lost 0 bases, J lost 0 bases, and 4 bases lay in between.

In its sample, this clonotype was seen many times. V usage is TRBV20-1 and J usage is TRBJ2-7, with 8 bases aligning to TRBD2. The CDR3 is 15 amino acids. Trimming removed 0 bases from V and 2 bases from J; junction bases left unmatched: 6. Germline V gene lookup returns CDR1 DFQATT and CDR2 SNEGSKA (reference sequence). CDR3 sequence reads: CSARDPLAGTYEQYF. In DNA form, the CDR3 reads TGCAGTGCTAGAGACCCCTTAGCGGGGACCTACGAGCAGTACTTC.

Ten or more counts support this clonotype. The chain joins TRBV20-1 to TRBJ2-7; TRBD2 agrees at 9 bases. Unmatched junction bases numbered 5, after V lost 6 bases and J lost 2 bases. The CDR3 length is 13 residues. Germline loops: CDR1 DFQATT, CDR2 SNEGSKA (reference sequence). CDR3: CSAERTSAYEQYF. DNA for the CDR3: TGCAGTGCGGAGCGGACTAGCGCCTACGAGCAGTACTTC.

This clonotype was observed at least ten times. The chain combines TRBV12-3 or TRBV12-4 with TRBJ1-6; D unclear. Trimming removed 8 bases from V and 7 bases from J, with 12 bases in between. The CDR3 runs 13 residues. CDR3 protein: CASSVQLNSPLHF. CDR3 DNA: TGTGCCAGCTCAGTACAGTTAAATTCACCCCTCCACTTT.

This clonotype has ten or more counts. The rearrangement joins TRBV20-1 to TRBJ1-2, with D unclear. Trimming cost V 0 bases and J 5 bases, with 10 bases left between them. The CDR3 is 13 amino acids. Germline assignment: CDR1 DFQATT and CDR2 SNEGSKA (reference sequence). The CDR3 DNA follows: TGCAGTGCTAGAGAAAACAAATTATATGGCTACACCTTC. Residues: CSARENKLYGYTF.

This clonotype was recorded at least ten times. The rearrangement uses TRBV5-1 and TRBJ2-1; 8 bases fit TRBD2. The CDR3 has 16 amino acids. The V gene's germline CDR1 is SGHRS and CDR2 YFSETQ. Trimming at V came to 5 bases and at J to 2 bases, leaving 9 bases not matched to a gene. The CDR3 loop reads CASRGLAGGTYNEQFF. CDR3 DNA: TGCGCCAGCAGAGGGCTAGCGGGTGGCACCTACAATGAGCAGTTCTTC.

This clonotype appeared many times. The chain recombines TRBV27 with TRBJ2-2; D gene uncertain. This CDR3 spans 13 amino acids. V lost 10 bases, J lost 4 bases, and 13 bases lay in between. Germline-derived CDR1 and CDR2 are MNHEY and SMNVEV (reference sequence). The chain's CDR3 is CAIRASITGELFF. The CDR3, as DNA: TGTGCCATAAGGGCGTCCATCACCGGGGAGCTGTTTTTT.

There are many counts of this clonotype. The junction shows a germline mismatch at one end, possibly a read error. The CDR3 DNA sequence: TGCGCCAGCAGCTCGAGGGGGCAAGAGACCCAGTACTTC. It codes for CASSSRGQETQYF. The V and J genes are TRBV7-2 and TRBJ2-5; D might be TRBD1 (6 bases). The V gene's germline CDR1 is SGHTA and CDR2 FQGNSA. The CDR3 loop spans 13 amino acids.

This clonotype showed up many times. The chain is built from TRBV20-1 and TRBJ2-7; no clear D. The V end was cut by 5 bases, the J end by 2 bases, with 10 bases between. Germline V gene data show CDR1 as DFQATT and CDR2 as SNEGSKA (reference sequence). The CDR3 totals 12 residues. DNA of the CDR3: TGCAGTGCTTCCCCGAGGACCTACGAGCAGTACTTC. Protein: CSASPRTYEQYF.

About this clonotype itself: A much larger clone is a single base away; this may be a read error. The CDR3 DNA reads TGTGCCAGCAGACCCTATTCGGGAACAGATACGCAGTATTTT. Its protein product is CASRPYSGTDTQYF. The chain links TRBV7-2 to TRBJ2-3; perhaps TRBD2 as D (5 bases). The CDR3 consists of 14 residues. Germline V CDR1 and CDR2: SGHTA, FQGNSA. V lost 6 bases and J 3 bases, leaving 13 bases between the germline ends.

The sample holds many counts of this clonotype. This chain uses TRBV6-2 or TRBV6-3 with TRBJ2-5; 7 bases map to TRBD2. The germline V gene encodes CDR1 MNHEY and CDR2 SVGEGT. The CDR3 is 14 amino acids. The V and J ends lost 6 bases and 5 bases, in that order; junction bases with no gene match: 9. Written as DNA, the CDR3 is TGTGCCAGCAGAACACCCGGGAGGAGGGAGACCCAGTACTTC. Its protein is CASRTPGRRETQYF.

This clonotype came up many times. The V and J genes are TRBV4-1 and TRBJ2-1; 9 bases are shared with TRBD2. Losses at the gene ends were 0 bases for V and 4 bases for J; bases not matched to a gene: 4. The V gene's germline CDR1 is MGHRA and CDR2 YSYEKL. CDR3 length: 16 residues. The CDR3 sequence: CASSQDPLAGYNEQFF. CDR3 sequence (DNA): TGCGCCAGCAGCCAAGACCCCCTAGCGGGATACAATGAGCAGTTCTTC.

The sample holds many counts of this clonotype. The gene calls are TRBV24-1 and TRBJ2-3, with 15 nucleotides matching TRBD2. V was pared by 7 bases and J by 5 bases, with 6 bases of the junction left unmatched. The length of the CDR3 is 16 residues. Germline lookup yields CDR1 KGHDR and CDR2 SFDVKD. The CDR3 loop reads CATSTGGLAGGDTQYF. The CDR3 DNA sequence: TGTGCCACCAGCACCGGGGGACTAGCGGGAGGAGATACGCAGTATTTT.

CDR3 residues: CASRGGAYNEQFF. The CDR3 DNA reads TGCGCCAGCAGGGGGGGGGCCTACAATGAGCAGTTCTTC. This sequence joins TRBV23-1 and TRBJ2-1, with 7 bases matching TRBD2. TRBV23-1 is reported as an ORF; its role is uncertain. This CDR3 has 13 residues. Losses at the gene ends were 6 bases for V and 2 bases for J; bases not matched to a gene: 1.

The CDR3 sequence: CASSVGGTLNEQFF. CDR3 DNA sequence: TGTGCCAGCAGCGTAGGAGGGACTTTGAATGAGCAGTTCTTC. The rearrangement links TRBV9 to TRBJ2-1, with D possibly TRBD2 on 6 matching bases. Trimming left V 0 bases short and J 7 bases short, with 11 bases between. The CDR3 runs 14 residues. Germline V gene lookup returns CDR1 SGDLS and CDR2 YYNGEE. The entire variable domain, with the rest obtained from reference TRBV9 and TRBJ2-1, is as follows: DSGVTQTPKHLITATGQRVTLRCSPRSGDLSVYWYQQSLDQGLQFLIQYYNGEERAKGNILERFSAQQFPDLHSELNLSSLELGDSALYFCASSVGGTLNEQFFGPGTRLTVL.

This clonotype has ten or more counts. V gene TRBV9 combines with J gene TRBJ2-7; TRBD2 agrees at 7 bases. Germline trimming cut 3 bases from V and 7 bases from J; bases unmatched to any gene: 13. Germline V gene sequence: CDR1 SGDLS, CDR2 YYNGEE. This CDR3 contains 15 residues. The CDR3 nucleotides are TGTGCCAGCAGCGGTCCTAGCGGAACCACTAGTGAGCAGTACTTC. Residues: CASSGPSGTTSEQYF.

This clonotype was found many times. V gene TRBV5-1 combines with J gene TRBJ1-1; no clear D gene. The V gene lost 3 bases and the J gene lost 8 bases, with 8 bases spanning the gap. Germline CDR1 is SGHRS and CDR2 is YFSETQ. The CDR3 covers 11 residues. CDR3 sequence: CASSSSEEAFF. CDR3 sequence (DNA): TGCGCCAGCAGCTCGTCAGAGGAAGCTTTCTTT. Drawing the rest from reference TRBV5-1 and TRBJ1-1, the complete variable domain is KAGVTQTPRYLIKTRGQQVTLSCSPISGHRSVSWYQQTPGQGLQFLFEYFSETQRNKGNFPGRFSGRQFSNSRSEMNVSTLELGDSALYLCASSSSEEAFFGQGTRLTVV.